This T cell receptor beta chain was identified during a study of blood T cells in healthy people across ages. A note on this clonotype: The antigen is undetermined.

Germline lookup yields CDR1 LGHDT and CDR2 YNNKEL (reference sequence). CDR3 size: 17 residues. The use of a sample-barcoded 5' primer and a J-beta primer mix characterized a second PCR of roughly 6 to 11 cycles. TCRdb re-called the 5' RACE reads with MiXCR, one entry per CDR3 protein. The sample lists fewer than 950,000 distinct CDR3 sequences, approximately 53% occurring once. General observations from the study: Any changes in expanded clonotypes were possibly confounded, as donor CMV status remained unknown. Diversity of TCR beta per million T cells declined in a roughly linear way with age. The unsorted PBMCs prevented any conclusive comparison of naive versus antigen-experienced cells.

The genes are TRBV3-1 and TRBJ2-4, with 8 bases lining up with TRBD2. The J call may be incorrect, as the DNA end agrees better with TRBJ2-7. The sample taken for sequencing was blood. The sequence came from an elderly man in good health. CDR3 protein: CASSQEGARAGVYEQYF. CDR3 bases: TGTGCCAGCAGCCAAGAGGGGGCCCGAGCGGGAGTGTACGAGCAGTACTTC.